The 24 T cell receptor beta chains below were found in one sample sequenced in a study of T cells in Graves' hyperthyroidism and ophthalmopathy (dated by TCRdb to about 2019). Receptor libraries were prepared by multiplex PCR. The instrument was an Illumina HiSeq 2000. The TCR beta CDR3 regions were amplified from the RNA transcripts. A first-round RT-PCR of the TCR CDR3 used the HTBI primer set with the Qiagen OneStep RT-PCR kit. TCRdb handled the public reads itself, with Q25 trimming in fastp and clone calling in MiXCR, and kept productive beta chains. Identical CDR3 protein sequences are pooled into one entry, listed with their most common genes and DNA. This sample has around 700,000 distinct CDR3 sequences in its table, and 18% of those were observed once. The biggest ten clones account for over 15% of the sample. The sequenced material came from blood. The origin of the receptors is a woman between 50 and 59 years old with Graves' hyperthyroidism that later progressed to Graves' ophthalmopathy.

The chain recombines TRBV5-1 with TRBJ2-5; D is unresolved. There are 14 residues in the CDR3. Germline CDR1 SGHRS, CDR2 YFSETQ. Trimming took off 4 bases at V and 2 bases at J, with 12 bases between the two ends. DNA for the CDR3: TGCGCCAGCAGCCCCCGACCCACTCAAGAGACCCAGTACTTC. Amino acids: CASSPRPTQETQYF.

This clonotype was detected many times. The chain couples TRBV18 to TRBJ2-5; the match to TRBD2 covers 9 bases. The V and J ends lost 2 bases and 3 bases, in that order; junction bases with no gene match: 7. Germline CDR1 is KGHSH and CDR2 is LQKENI. This CDR3 has 16 amino acids. This chain's CDR3 is CASSPFSGGGEETQYF. The CDR3 nucleotides read TGTGCCAGCTCACCATTTAGCGGGGGAGGCGAAGAGACCCAGTACTTC.

At least ten counts were recorded for this clonotype. The J gene is TRBJ2-3, the V gene TRBV7-9; 12 nucleotides align to TRBD2. This CDR3 spans 16 amino acids. Germline-derived CDR1 and CDR2 are SEHNR and FQNEAQ (reference sequence). The V gene end was trimmed by 5 bases and the J gene end by 4 bases; junction bases not matched to a gene: 7. DNA of the CDR3: TGTGCCAGCAGCCCCGAGACTAGCGGGGGATCAGATACGCAGTATTTT. It encodes CASSPETSGGSDTQYF.

There are a few counts of this clonotype. The rearrangement uses TRBV6-1 and TRBJ2-7; the match to TRBD1 covers 8 bases. V dropped 10 bases and J dropped 3; count of bases not matched to a gene: 11. CDR1 is MNHNS, CDR2 SASEGT, per germline. The CDR3 is 14 amino acids. CDR3 sequence reads: CAIHHQGAGYEQYF. In DNA form, the CDR3 reads TGTGCCATACACCACCAGGGGGCCGGCTACGAGCAGTACTTC.

The chain links TRBV7-9 to TRBJ2-2; possible D gene TRBD1, 6 bases. Trimming shortened V by 7 bases and J by 1 base, and 10 bases separated the two germline ends. The CDR3 runs to 14 residues. Germline CDR1 reads SEHNR; CDR2 reads FQNEAQ (reference sequence). Written as DNA, the CDR3 is TGTGCCAGCATCCCGACAGGGAACACCGGGGAGCTGTTTTTT. This translates into CASIPTGNTGELFF.

This clonotype was seen many times. The chain combines TRBV7-2 with TRBJ1-1, with 10 bases aligning to TRBD1. J was trimmed by 0 bases and V by 5 bases; bases with no gene match: 6. CDR3 length: 16 amino acids. Germline values: CDR1 SGHTA, CDR2 FQGNSA. The CDR3 coding sequence is TGTGCCAGCAGCCCGACAGGGGGCGAGCTGAACACTGAAGCTTTCTTT. Translating gives CASSPTGGELNTEAFF.

This clonotype was observed a handful of times. The chain is built from TRBV27 and TRBJ2-7; D might be TRBD1 (6 bases). V was trimmed by 7 bases and J by 0 bases, leaving 10 bases between them. This CDR3 contains 13 residues. The germline gives CDR1 MNHEY, CDR2 SMNVEV (reference sequence). DNA of the CDR3: TGTGCCAGCACAGGGGACAACTCCTACGAGCAGTACTTC. This encodes CASTGDNSYEQYF.

This clonotype was found many times. The chain links TRBV30 to TRBJ2-5; 13 nucleotides match TRBD2. This CDR3 is 15 amino acids long. Losses at the gene ends were 3 bases for V and 7 bases for J; bases not matched to a gene: 8. Germline V gene sequence: CDR1 GTSNPN, CDR2 SVGIG (reference sequence). CDR3 sequence (DNA): TGTGCCTGGAGCCAACTAGCGGGGGGGACCCGGACCCAGTACTTC. Protein: CAWSQLAGGTRTQYF.

A few counts support this clonotype. The CDR3 sequence is CATSSFRLAQDTQYF. The CDR3 DNA follows: TGTGCCACCAGCAGCTTTAGGCTAGCCCAAGATACGCAGTATTTT. The chain has TRBV15 and TRBJ2-3; D is perhaps TRBD2 (5 bases). This CDR3 contains 15 residues. V lost 3 bases and J lost 5, with 15 bases in between. CDR1 and CDR2 from the germline V gene are LNHNV and YYDKDF (reference sequence).

This clonotype has ten or more counts. The genes are TRBV12-3 or TRBV12-4 and TRBJ1-2; D is uncertain. V gave up 6 bases and J gave up 0 bases, with 11 bases separating them. This CDR3 has 14 amino acids. The CDR3 region has the DNA TGTGCCAGCAGCCCCACTAGCACTAACTATGGCTACACCTTC. Protein sequence: CASSPTSTNYGYTF.

This clonotype occurred a few times. J is TRBJ2-4 and V is TRBV5-1; TRBD2 matches at 11 bases. The CDR3 is made up of 18 amino acids. The germline V gene has CDR1 SGHRS and CDR2 YFSETQ. V shed 0 bases, J shed 0 bases, and the junction held 5 bases outside the gene matches. The CDR3 DNA follows: TGCGCCAGCAGCTTGGAGACTAGCGGGGTAATAGCCAAAAACATTCAGTACTTC. The encoded protein is CASSLETSGVIAKNIQYF.

A note on this clonotype: A single base separates this from a much larger clone, so it may be a read error. This sequence joins TRBV2 and TRBJ2-2; 11 nucleotides agree with TRBD2. The germline gives CDR1 SNHLY, CDR2 FYNNEI. The ends lost 7 bases at V and 4 bases at J; junction bases unmatched: 8. This CDR3 spans 16 amino acids. CDR3 region: CASTPSGRSVTGELFF. CDR3 DNA: TGTGCCAGCACCCCTAGCGGGAGGTCCGTCACCGGGGAGCTGTTTTTT.

This clonotype was counted many times. The rearrangement uses TRBV7-3 and TRBJ1-1; 11 bases map to TRBD1. The CDR3 has 14 residues. V lost 1 base to trimming and J lost 5 bases; unmatched junction nucleotides: 0. Germline loops: CDR1 SGHTA, CDR2 FQGTGA. CDR3 sequence reads: CASSLRDRGTEAFF. The CDR3 DNA is TGTGCCAGCAGCTTAAGGGACAGGGGGACTGAAGCTTTCTTT.

Comments on this clonotype: A much larger clone differs from this one at a single base, so this may be a read error. The chain uses TRBV11-2 and TRBJ2-7; D not certain. CDR3 length: 14 amino acids. Germline V gene data show CDR1 as SGHAT and CDR2 as FQNNGV. The V end was cut by 0 bases, the J end by 3 bases, with 9 bases between. CDR3 loop: CASSLEGSVYEQYF. DNA for the CDR3: TGTGCCAGCAGCTTAGAGGGCAGTGTCTACGAGCAGTACTTC. The full variable domain, rest sourced from reference TRBV11-2 and TRBJ2-7, is EAGVAQSPRYKIIEKRQSVAFWCNPISGHATLYWYQQILGQGPKLLIQFQNNGVVDDSQLPKDRFSAERLKGVDSTLKIQPAKLEDSAVYLCASSLEGSVYEQYFGPGTRLTVT.

In this sample, this clonotype turned up a few times. This rearrangement joins TRBV4-1 to TRBJ2-3; D gene ambiguous. CDR1 is MGHRA and CDR2 is YSYEKL in the germline V gene. The CDR3 consists of 15 residues. V was pared by 0 bases and J by 0 bases, with 7 bases between. CDR3 in amino acids: CASSQENASTDTQYF. CDR3 in DNA: TGCGCCAGCAGCCAAGAAAATGCTAGCACAGATACGCAGTATTTT.

The table lists this clonotype with a count of one. The rearrangement joins TRBV29-1 to TRBJ1-2; TRBD1 is a possible D gene (5 bases). Per the germline V gene, CDR1 is SQVTM and CDR2 is ANQGSEA. The CDR3 is 15 amino acids. V was trimmed by 4 bases and J by 1 base, leaving 16 bases between them. CDR3 protein: CSVVRAGLDNYGYTF. In DNA form, the CDR3 reads TGCAGCGTTGTGAGGGCGGGGCTGGATAACTATGGCTACACCTTC.

This clonotype was recorded at least ten times. The V call is TRBV6-5, the J call TRBJ1-1, with D possibly being TRBD1 (5 bases). Germline-derived CDR1 and CDR2 are MNHEY and SVGAGI. Trimming stripped 2 bases from V and 1 base from J, with 11 bases between. This CDR3 has 15 amino acids. The CDR3 nucleotides read TGTGCCAGCAGTTACCTGGGGCAGCGGAACACTGAAGCTTTCTTT. This sequence encodes CASSYLGQRNTEAFF.

The chain employs TRBV5-6 and TRBJ2-3, with TRBD2 identical over 11 bases. The CDR3 has 16 amino acids. CDR1 is SGHDT and CDR2 is YYEEEE in the germline V gene. Losses at the gene ends were 2 bases for V and 9 bases for J; bases not matched to a gene: 11. This chain's CDR3 is CASSFSGGAQSYTQYF. The DNA of the CDR3 is TGTGCCAGCAGCTTTAGCGGGGGGGCCCAATCGTACACGCAGTATTTT.

This clonotype has a count of ten or more. The chain carries TRBV7-3 and TRBJ2-7, with TRBD1 identical over 9 bases. The CDR3 totals 15 residues. V dropped 3 bases and J dropped 6; count of bases not matched to a gene: 9. The germline CDR1 and CDR2 sequences are SGHTA and FQGTGA. The chain's CDR3 is CASSFTAAGQGEQYF. The CDR3 region has the DNA TGTGCCAGCAGCTTTACCGCGGCGGGACAGGGCGAGCAGTACTTC.

Worth noting for this clonotype: The junction does not match germline at one end; this may be a read error. The CDR3 sequence is CAISEGMGTDTEYF. CDR3 DNA sequence: TGTGCCATCAGTGAGGGGATGGGCACAGATACGGAGTATTTT. The chain is built from TRBV10-3 and TRBJ2-3; D is unresolved. This CDR3 has 14 amino acids. CDR1 ENHRY and CDR2 SYGVKD come from the germline V gene.

V and J are TRBV4-1 and TRBJ2-7, with D unresolved. CDR1 MGHRA and CDR2 YSYEKL come from the germline V gene. V was shortened by 4 bases and J by 5 bases, with 12 bases between the two germline ends. The CDR3 contains 13 residues. Here the CDR3 reads CASSLRSEDEQYF. The CDR3 DNA reads as TGCGCCAGCAGCCTAAGGTCAGAAGACGAGCAGTACTTC.

In its sample, this clonotype was seen many times. V usage is TRBV29-1 and J usage is TRBJ1-1; D gene ambiguous. The V gene's germline CDR1 is SQVTM and CDR2 ANQGSEA. The length of the CDR3 is 13 residues. CDR3 bases: TGCACCGTACAGTTGGGAGGGAACACTGAAGCTTTCTTT. Translation gives CTVQLGGNTEAFF.

This clonotype has a count of ten or more. The rearrangement joins TRBV3-1 to TRBJ1-5; no firm D call. V was cut by 0 bases and J by 0 bases, with 9 bases left in between. The germline gives CDR1 LGHDT, CDR2 YNNKEL (reference sequence). The CDR3 consists of 16 residues. Here the CDR3 reads CASSQDGLNSNQPQHF. CDR3 DNA: TGTGCCAGCAGCCAAGATGGACTGAATAGCAATCAGCCCCAGCATTTT.

This clonotype was counted only a few times. The V gene is TRBV25-1, the J gene TRBJ2-1; D might be TRBD2 (7 bases). This CDR3 is built from 16 residues. The germline V and J ends were trimmed by 1 base and 5 bases, with 15 bases remaining between them. Germline V CDR1 and CDR2: MGHDK, SYGVNS. The chain's CDR3 is CASSESGGPGHNEQFF. The CDR3 DNA reads TGTGCCAGCAGTGAATCCGGGGGGCCAGGGCACAATGAGCAGTTCTTC.